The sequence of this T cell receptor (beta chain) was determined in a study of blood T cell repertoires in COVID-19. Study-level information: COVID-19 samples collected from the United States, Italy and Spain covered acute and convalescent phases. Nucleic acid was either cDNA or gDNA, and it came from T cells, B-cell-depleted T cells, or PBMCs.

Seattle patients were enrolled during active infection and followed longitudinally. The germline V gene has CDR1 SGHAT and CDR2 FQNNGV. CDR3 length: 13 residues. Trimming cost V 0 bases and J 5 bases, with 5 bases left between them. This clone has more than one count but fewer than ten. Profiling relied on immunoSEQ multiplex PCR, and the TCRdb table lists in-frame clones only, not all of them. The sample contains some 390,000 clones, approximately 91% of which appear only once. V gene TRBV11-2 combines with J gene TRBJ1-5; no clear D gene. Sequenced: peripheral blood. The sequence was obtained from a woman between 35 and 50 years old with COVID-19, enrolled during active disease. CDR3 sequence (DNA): TGTGCCAGCAGCTTAGAGGCGGATCAGCCCCAGCATTTT. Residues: CASSLEADQPQHF. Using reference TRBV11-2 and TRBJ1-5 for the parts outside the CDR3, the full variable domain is EAGVAQSPRYKIIEKRQSVAFWCNPISGHATLYWYQQILGQGPKLLIQFQNNGVVDDSQLPKDRFSAERLKGVDSTLKIQPAKLEDSAVYLCASSLEADQPQHFGDGTRLSIL.